The 17 T cell receptor beta chains below come from one sample, sequenced in a study of cytomegalovirus exposure and HLA in healthy donors. PCR used 60 Vbeta primers and 13 Jbeta primers. Only in-frame clones appear in the TCRdb table, and some are missing; sequencing was by immunoSEQ multiplex PCR. Of about 130,000 clones in the sample, roughly 80% were seen once. The sample comprised PBMCs. The receptors derive from a man aged 35-49 years in good health and CMV-seronegative.

This sequence joins TRBV19 and TRBJ2-5; no definite D call. The DNA end favors TRBJ2-7, so the J call may be wrong. Germline V gene lookup returns CDR1 LNHDA and CDR2 SQIVND (reference sequence). The CDR3 has 13 amino acids. CDR3 protein: CASSIAQNYEQYF. The CDR3 bases are TGTGCCAGTAGTATAGCTCAAAACTACGAGCAGTACTTC.

The J gene is TRBJ1-2, the V gene TRBV4-2, with 9 bases matching TRBD1. V was pared by 5 bases and J by 2 bases, with 6 bases of the junction left unmatched. In germline, CDR1 is LGHNA, CDR2 YNFKEQ. There are 15 residues in the CDR3. The CDR3 sequence is CASSLRDRVNYGYTF. Here the CDR3 DNA reads TGTGCCAGCAGCTTGAGGGACAGGGTGAACTATGGCTACACCTTC.

There are a few counts of this clone. The chain uses TRBV2 and TRBJ1-4; tentatively, D is TRBD1 (6 bases). V was shortened by 6 bases and J by 5 bases, with 13 bases between the two germline ends. The CDR3 loop spans 14 amino acids. Germline V gene lookup returns CDR1 SNHLY and CDR2 FYNNEI. The CDR3 nucleotides are TGTGCCAGCAGCACAGGGCCAATGAATGAAAAACTGTTTTTT. Translated, it gives CASSTGPMNEKLFF.

This chain uses TRBV25-1 with TRBJ2-1; 8 bases fit TRBD2. With 1 base clipped from V and 4 bases from J, the junction kept 6 bases outside the gene matches. Per germline, CDR1 MGHDK and CDR2 SYGVNS. CDR3 size: 16 residues. The CDR3 reads CASSESGTRIYNEQFF. The CDR3 DNA sequence: TGTGCCAGCAGTGAATCTGGGACTAGGATATACAATGAGCAGTTCTTC.

The gene calls are TRBV9 and TRBJ1-6; possibly TRBD1 for D (6 bases). V dropped 3 bases and J dropped 8 bases, with 15 bases sitting between them. Germline loops: CDR1 SGDLS, CDR2 YYNGEE. The CDR3 is 15 residues long. For the CDR3, the DNA is TGTGCCAGCAGCGCTATAGGGACAAGGGATTCACCCCTCCACTTT. As protein: CASSAIGTRDSPLHF.

The gene calls are TRBV25-1 and TRBJ2-3; tentative D call: TRBD1 (6 bases). The CDR3 is 15 amino acids. The germline V gene has CDR1 MGHDK and CDR2 SYGVNS. The germline V and J ends were trimmed by 5 bases and 2 bases, with 14 bases remaining between them. The CDR3 DNA reads TGTGCCAGCAGTACTGACAGGACATACACAGATACGCAGTATTTT. Translated, it gives CASSTDRTYTDTQYF.

J is TRBJ2-2 and V is TRBV5-6; a possible D gene is TRBD1 (6 bases). The V end was cut by 5 bases, the J end by 4 bases, with 15 bases between. The CDR3 runs to 15 residues. Germline-derived CDR1 and CDR2 are SGHDT and YYEEEE. The DNA for the CDR3 is TGTGCCAGCAGTAGACCGGGACAAGGCACCGGGGAGCTGTTTTTT. Residues: CASSRPGQGTGELFF.

This clone has just one count. The chain is built from TRBV5-1 and TRBJ2-3, with 7 nucleotides matching TRBD1. Germline V gives CDR1 SGHRS, CDR2 YFSETQ. CDR3 length equals 14 residues. With 4 bases clipped from V and 5 bases from J, the junction kept 7 bases outside the gene matches. The CDR3 nucleotides are TGCGCCAGCAGCATGGGACAGAGGATAGATACGCAGTATTTT. Amino acids: CASSMGQRIDTQYF.

The V gene is TRBV6-5, the J gene TRBJ2-3; D unclear. Germline assignment: CDR1 MNHEY and CDR2 SVGAGI. V gave up 6 bases and J gave up 2 bases, with 3 bases separating them. The CDR3 has 11 amino acids. CDR3 sequence: CASRYTDTQYF. CDR3 DNA sequence: TGTGCCAGCAGATACACAGATACGCAGTATTTT.

This sequence joins TRBV28 and TRBJ1-4; 8 nucleotides align to TRBD1. The CDR3 loop spans 14 amino acids. Trimming took 6 bases from V and 5 from J; bases not matched to a gene: 5. Germline V gives CDR1 MDHEN, CDR2 SYDVKM. CDR3 coding DNA: TGTGCCAGCAGCCGGGACAGGCCAAATGAAAAACTGTTTTTT. Its translation is CASSRDRPNEKLFF.

The genes are TRBV7-2 and TRBJ1-5, with 8 bases that match TRBD1. V trimming: 3 bases; J trimming: 5 bases; junction bases outside the gene matches: 3. Germline V gene sequence: CDR1 SGHTA, CDR2 FQGNSA. The CDR3 extends over 14 amino acids. CDR3 nucleotide sequence: TGTGCCAGCAGCTTTGGGACAGGATATCAGCCCCAGCATTTT. Translating it yields CASSFGTGYQPQHF.

The genes are TRBV6-1 and TRBJ1-5; D call uncertain. Trimming pared 6 bases from V and 4 bases from J, leaving 13 bases between. CDR3 length equals 14 residues. CDR1 is MNHNS and CDR2 is SASEGT in the germline V gene. The CDR3: CASSQLGGNQPQHF. The CDR3 DNA reads TGTGCCAGCAGCCAGTTGGGAGGTAATCAGCCCCAGCATTTT.

The chain is built from TRBV30 and TRBJ2-3, with 9 nucleotides matching TRBD2. From germline, CDR1 is GTSNPN and CDR2 SVGIG (reference sequence). The J segment lost 5 bases and the V segment lost 3 bases, leaving 6 bases of the junction unmatched. The CDR3 runs 14 residues. Written as DNA, the CDR3 is TGTGCCTGGAGATTAGCGGGAGCGGGAGATACGCAGTATTTT. It codes for CAWRLAGAGDTQYF.

V gene TRBV4-2 combines with J gene TRBJ1-2, with D perhaps matching TRBD1 (5 bases). The CDR3 is 14 residues long. V lost 0 bases and J lost 4, with 9 bases in between. Germline V gene lookup returns CDR1 LGHNA and CDR2 YNFKEQ. CDR3 in DNA: TGTGCCAGCAGCCAAGATCGGGGGGTCTATGGCTACACCTTC. Translated, it gives CASSQDRGVYGYTF.

The V gene is TRBV5-1, the J gene TRBJ2-2; D might be TRBD2 (6 bases). CDR1 and CDR2 (germline): SGHRS, YFSETQ. CDR3 length: 14 residues. Between the trimmed V and J ends, which lost 3 bases and 4 bases, there was a span of 10 bases. CDR3 in amino acids: CASSYWDSTGELFF. In DNA, the CDR3 is TGCGCCAGCAGCTACTGGGACTCCACCGGGGAGCTGTTTTTT. Full variable domain (remainder filled in from reference TRBV5-1 and TRBJ2-2): KAGVTQTPRYLIKTRGQQVTLSCSPISGHRSVSWYQQTPGQGLQFLFEYFSETQRNKGNFPGRFSGRQFSNSRSEMNVSTLELGDSALYLCASSYWDSTGELFFGEGSRLTVL.

This clone has just a few counts. The chain employs TRBV2 and TRBJ2-2; 7 bases are a match to TRBD1. The CDR3 runs to 17 residues. V lost 6 bases, J lost 3 bases, and 13 bases stayed unmatched. Germline V gene lookup returns CDR1 SNHLY and CDR2 FYNNEI. The CDR3 bases are TGTGCCAGCAGCGTGATGAAAGGGACAGCTTACACCGGGGAGCTGTTTTTT. It codes for CASSVMKGTAYTGELFF.

J is TRBJ2-4 and V is TRBV7-9; D gene unclear. This CDR3 has 15 residues. Trimming pared 0 bases from V and 1 base from J, leaving 7 bases between. CDR1 and CDR2 (germline): SEHNR, FQNEAQ (reference sequence). The chain's CDR3 is CASSLASGAKNIQYF. CDR3 in DNA: TGTGCCAGCAGCTTAGCCTCCGGGGCCAAAAACATTCAGTACTTC.